What follows is one T cell receptor (beta chain) and its context. Its antigen is as yet unknown. The method was immunoSEQ multiplex PCR; TCRdb's version includes in-frame clones alone and lacks a portion of them. Altogether under 150,000 clones are present, approximately 80% being singletons, with the ten largest covering around 1.8%. This sample was included in a study of radiation and T cells in renal cell carcinoma. As for the study in general: Nephrectomy followed 15 Gy stereotactic body radiation by 4 weeks.

Stated time point: blood 2 weeks post-SBRT. The treatment: 15 Gy SBRT to primary tumor, nephrectomy 4 weeks later. Radiation-treated patients gave blood at baseline, week 2 and week 4. The tumor was a clear cell renal cell carcinoma. Overall study results and limits: From baseline, blood top tumor clonotypes peaked at 2 weeks post-radiation.

The germline gives CDR1 MDHEN, CDR2 SYDVKM. V trimming: 3 bases; J trimming: 5 bases; junction bases outside the gene matches: 6. The CDR3 totals 15 residues. V gene TRBV28 combines with J gene TRBJ1-2, with TRBD1 matching 10 bases. The starting material was blood, obtained from a patient whose treatment included radiotherapy and nephrectomy. The TCR originated in a woman aged 55-69 years with renal cell carcinoma. The CDR3 DNA sequence: TGTGCCAGCAGTTTTCCGGGACAGGGGAATTATGGCTACACCTTC. It encodes CASSFPGQGNYGYTF.